The 30 T cell receptor beta chains given below trace back to one sample, sequenced in a study of T cells in Graves' hyperthyroidism and ophthalmopathy. There were TCR beta CDR3 regions amplified from RNA transcripts. The TCR CDR3 was amplified in a first-round RT-PCR using the HTBI primer set. TCRdb re-analysed the multiplex PCR reads in MiXCR, keeping a single row per CDR3 protein. The profile shows about 720,000 distinct CDR3 sequences, roughly a sixth of them singletons. The material sequenced was blood. These receptors were collected from a woman aged 45 to 65 with Graves' hyperthyroidism that later progressed to Graves' ophthalmopathy.

This clonotype has more than one count but fewer than ten. The chain uses TRBV11-2 and TRBJ2-5, with D tentatively TRBD2 (7 bases). CDR1 is SGHAT, CDR2 FQNNGV, per germline. The CDR3 runs to 17 residues. Trimming removed 1 base at V and 7 bases at J, with 22 bases between. The CDR3 DNA is TGTGCCAGCAGCTTAGTATCTGCGGGGGCTTGGTCCGGGACCCAGTACTTC. Translating it yields CASSLVSAGAWSGTQYF. The complete variable domain, with remaining parts taken from reference TRBV11-2 and TRBJ2-5, reads EAGVAQSPRYKIIEKRQSVAFWCNPISGHATLYWYQQILGQGPKLLIQFQNNGVVDDSQLPKDRFSAERLKGVDSTLKIQPAKLEDSAVYLCASSLVSAGAWSGTQYFGPGTRLLVL.

The chain carries TRBV5-8 and TRBJ2-5; TRBD2 is a possible D gene (7 bases). V was clipped by 7 bases and J by 3 bases, with 16 bases between them. Per germline, CDR1 SGHTS and CDR2 YDEGEE. The CDR3 runs 14 residues. The CDR3 loop is CASFRRGAEETQYF. The CDR3 nucleotides read TGTGCCAGCTTTCGACGGGGGGCCGAAGAGACCCAGTACTTC.

This clonotype showed up many times. This chain uses TRBV12-3 or TRBV12-4 with TRBJ1-2, with 7 bases identical to TRBD1. The CDR3 is 16 residues long. J lost 1 base, V lost 7 bases, and 12 bases had no gene match. The CDR3 DNA reads TGTGCCAGCACCGCAGGGGGGGGGGCTGGTAACTATGGCTACACCTTC. This codes for CASTAGGGAGNYGYTF.

J is TRBJ2-5 and V is TRBV11-2; 9 bases fit TRBD2. CDR3 length equals 18 residues. V shed 3 bases, J shed 2 bases, and the junction held 13 bases outside the gene matches. CDR1 and CDR2 from the germline V gene are SGHAT and FQNNGV. The CDR3 loop is CASSFTQGLAGKQETQYF. CDR3 in DNA: TGTGCCAGCAGCTTTACTCAGGGTCTAGCGGGGAAACAAGAGACCCAGTACTTC.

In this sample, this clonotype turned up a few times. Without the conserved terminal phenylalanine or tryptophan, this CDR3 likely stems from a read error. The gene calls are TRBV4-1 and TRBJ1-1; D unresolved. CDR3 length equals 14 residues. V lost 1 base and J lost 0, with 6 bases in between. Per the germline V gene, CDR1 is MGHRA and CDR2 is YSYEKL. Here the CDR3 DNA reads TGCGCCAGCAGCCAAGGGCAACTGAACACTGAAGCTTTCCTT. Protein sequence: CASSQGQLNTEAFL.

The V gene is TRBV27, the J gene TRBJ1-6; 11 positions match TRBD1. Germline V lookup: CDR1 MNHEY, CDR2 SMNVEV (reference sequence). The CDR3 is 14 amino acids. The V segment lost 3 bases and the J segment 10 bases; nucleotides outside the gene matches: 2. The CDR3 DNA reads TGTGCCAGCAGTTTCAGGGACAGGGGGTCACCCCTCCACTTT. This gives the protein CASSFRDRGSPLHF.

This clonotype has more than one count but fewer than ten. Here the CDR3 DNA reads TGTGCCAGCAGTTACCGGTCGGGGTCTAACACCGGGGAGCTGTTTTTT. The encoded protein is CASSYRSGSNTGELFF. This chain joins TRBV6-5 and TRBJ2-2, with a weak D call TRBD2 (5 bases). Germline V CDR1 and CDR2: MNHEY, SVGAGI. The CDR3 is 16 amino acids. V dropped 2 bases and J dropped 2 bases, with 12 bases sitting between them.

The chain carries TRBV5-1 and TRBJ2-3, with TRBD2 as a possible D gene (6 bases). This CDR3 region has 16 residues. V lost 4 bases to trimming and J lost 4 bases, with 19 bases between them. The germline CDR1 and CDR2 sequences are SGHRS and YFSETQ. The CDR3 loop reads CASSTGVGGGPDTQYF. The CDR3 region has the DNA TGCGCCAGCAGCACCGGGGTCGGGGGTGGGCCAGATACGCAGTATTTT.

This chain joins TRBV9 and TRBJ1-6; possibly TRBD1 for D (6 bases). CDR1 is SGDLS, CDR2 YYNGEE, per germline. Trimming cost V 3 bases and J 8 bases, with 12 bases left between them. The CDR3 is 14 amino acids. The CDR3 is CASSGDIIDSPLHF. CDR3 DNA: TGTGCCAGCAGCGGGGACATTATAGATTCACCCCTCCACTTT.

This clonotype was recorded a few times. The chain uses TRBV15 and TRBJ2-1; 9 nucleotides agree with TRBD2. The V gene's germline CDR1 is LNHNV and CDR2 YYDKDF (reference sequence). With V trimmed by 1 base and J by 2 bases, 3 bases remained unmatched. The CDR3 is made up of 16 amino acids. The CDR3 loop is CATSRGIAGAYNEQFF. CDR3 coding DNA: TGTGCCACCAGCAGAGGGATAGCGGGGGCCTACAATGAGCAGTTCTTC.

As regards this clonotype: A much larger clone is a single base away; this may be a read error. The genes are TRBV3-1 and TRBJ2-7; tentatively, D is TRBD2 (5 bases). Germline CDR1 reads LGHDT; CDR2 reads YNNKEL (reference sequence). The CDR3 runs to 15 residues. The DNA of the CDR3 is TGTACCAGCAGCCAATTACTCCCGGGGATTGGCGAGCAGTACTTC. It translates to CTSSQLLPGIGEQYF.

CDR3 amino acids: CASSLASGGGTNYGYTF. Here the CDR3 DNA reads TGTGCCAGCAGCTTAGCTTCGGGCGGGGGAACTAACTATGGCTACACCTTC. The gene calls are TRBV11-2 and TRBJ1-2; a weak D match, TRBD1 (5 bases). Germline-derived CDR1 and CDR2 are SGHAT and FQNNGV. The CDR3 contains 17 residues. Trimming took off 1 base at V and 0 bases at J, with 15 bases between the two ends. Variable domain in full (rest from reference TRBV11-2 and TRBJ1-2): EAGVAQSPRYKIIEKRQSVAFWCNPISGHATLYWYQQILGQGPKLLIQFQNNGVVDDSQLPKDRFSAERLKGVDSTLKIQPAKLEDSAVYLCASSLASGGGTNYGYTFGSGTRLTVV.

The DNA of the CDR3 is TGTGCCAGCAGCAGAAGGGAGCCCTACGAGCAGTACTTC. Encoded protein: CASSRREPYEQYF. The chain links TRBV3-1 to TRBJ2-7; a weak D match, TRBD2 (5 bases). The CDR3 covers 13 residues. The V end was cut by 5 bases, the J end by 2 bases, with 10 bases between. Germline V gene data show CDR1 as LGHDT and CDR2 as YNNKEL (reference sequence).

This clonotype was recorded a few times. An end of the junction does not agree with germline; a read error may underlie this. V gene TRBV7-6 combines with J gene TRBJ1-1, with TRBD1 matching over 8 bases. The germline gives CDR1 SGHVS, CDR2 FNYEAQ. The CDR3 has 13 amino acids. The CDR3 DNA reads TGTGCCAGCAGCCTAGCCCCCGACAGGGGCGCTTTCTTT. Amino acid sequence: CASSLAPDRGAFF.

The chain couples TRBV3-1 to TRBJ2-1; 9 bases line up with TRBD1. Looked up from germline, CDR1 is LGHDT and CDR2 is YNNKEL (reference sequence). With V trimmed by 8 bases and J by 7 bases, 12 bases remained unmatched. This CDR3 region has 15 residues. The CDR3 sequence is CASRLGTGGPNEQFF. In DNA, the CDR3 is TGTGCCAGCCGCCTCGGTACAGGGGGCCCAAATGAGCAGTTCTTC.

This clonotype was detected only a few times. The gene calls are TRBV27 and TRBJ2-1; D gene unclear. In germline, CDR1 is MNHEY, CDR2 SMNVEV (reference sequence). This CDR3 region has 11 residues. V lost 8 bases and J lost 0, with 2 bases in between. For the CDR3, the DNA is TGTGCCAGCGTCTCCTACAATGAGCAGTTCTTC. Translating gives CASVSYNEQFF.

The chain employs TRBV30 and TRBJ1-6, with 7 nucleotides matching TRBD1. V lost 0 bases to trimming and J lost 15 bases; unmatched junction nucleotides: 5. The CDR3 spans 12 residues. Germline V gene data show CDR1 as GTSNPN and CDR2 as SVGIG (reference sequence). CDR3 protein: CAWSVGGGRLHF. CDR3 DNA: TGTGCCTGGAGTGTAGGGGGCGGGCGCCTCCACTTT.

This clonotype has a count of ten or more. V is TRBV20-1 and J is TRBJ1-1; D is unclear. The V end was cut by 0 bases, the J end by 11 bases, with 22 bases between. CDR1 is DFQATT, CDR2 SNEGSKA, per germline (reference sequence). The CDR3 loop spans 15 amino acids. The CDR3 loop is CSARDLYANGALAFF. For the CDR3, the DNA is TGCAGTGCTAGAGATCTTTATGCCAATGGCGCGTTGGCTTTCTTT.

About this clonotype: This may arise from a read error, as a much more abundant clone is one base away. V is TRBV27 and J is TRBJ1-1; 8 bases are a match to TRBD1. The junction had 8 bases not matched to a gene; V was cut back by 2 bases and J by 3 bases. The germline V gene encodes CDR1 MNHEY and CDR2 SMNVEV (reference sequence). This CDR3 comprises 16 residues. This CDR3 reads CASSLLQGASDTEAFF. The CDR3 coding sequence is TGTGCCAGCAGTTTACTTCAGGGGGCTTCGGACACTGAAGCTTTCTTT.

This clonotype was found many times. The chain carries TRBV3-1 and TRBJ1-6; TRBD1 matches 8 bases. Germline V lookup: CDR1 LGHDT, CDR2 YNNKEL (reference sequence). CDR3 length equals 14 residues. Losses at the gene ends were 3 bases for V and 7 bases for J; bases not matched to a gene: 2. CDR3 coding DNA: TGTGCCAGCAGCCAGAACAGGGGGAATTCACCCCTCCACTTT. The encoded protein is CASSQNRGNSPLHF.

In its sample, this clonotype was seen many times. The chain couples TRBV6-1 to TRBJ2-2, with 7 bases matching TRBD1. CDR3 length equals 15 residues. Germline V gives CDR1 MNHNS, CDR2 SASEGT. With 6 bases clipped from V and 8 bases from J, the junction kept 12 bases outside the gene matches. The CDR3 DNA reads as TGTGCCAGCAGCAGACCCAGACAGGGCGGGGGGGAGCTGTTTTTT. Translation: CASSRPRQGGGELFF.

This clonotype was observed at least ten times. The rearrangement joins TRBV20-1 to TRBJ2-1, with 7 nucleotides matching TRBD1. This CDR3 has 17 residues. Unmatched junction bases numbered 13, after V lost 0 bases and J lost 5 bases. CDR1 and CDR2 (germline): DFQATT, SNEGSKA (reference sequence). The CDR3 spells CSARDPKRQGSNNEQFF. The CDR3 region has the DNA TGCAGTGCTAGAGACCCTAAGCGACAGGGCTCAAACAATGAGCAGTTCTTC.

This clonotype was observed at least ten times. J is TRBJ1-1 and V is TRBV13, with 11 bases matching TRBD1. Germline V gene sequence: CDR1 PRHDT, CDR2 FYEKMQ (reference sequence). CDR3 length equals 14 residues. With V trimmed by 6 bases and J by 1 base, 1 base remained unmatched. CDR3 in amino acids: CASRGTGGNTEAFF. Here the CDR3 DNA reads TGTGCCAGCAGAGGGACAGGGGGGAACACTGAAGCTTTCTTT.

The chain links TRBV29-1 to TRBJ1-1, with 12 bases matching TRBD1. From germline, CDR1 is SQVTM and CDR2 ANQGSEA. J was trimmed by 1 base and V by 6 bases; bases with no gene match: 3. The CDR3 has 14 residues. CDR3 DNA: TGCAGCGTGGGGACAGGGGGCCGGAACACTGAAGCTTTCTTT. This encodes CSVGTGGRNTEAFF.

This sequence joins TRBV6-2 or TRBV6-3 and TRBJ1-6, with D possibly being TRBD1 (6 bases). V gave up 5 bases and J gave up 9 bases, with 14 bases separating them. Germline-derived CDR1 and CDR2 are MNHEY and SVGEGT. The CDR3 runs 14 residues. CDR3 DNA sequence: TGTGCCAGCAGTAATGGGGGGGCTGGTTCACCCCTCCACTTT. This translates into CASSNGGAGSPLHF.

This clonotype was detected only a few times. The chain uses TRBV12-5 and TRBJ2-2; D uncertain. The CDR3 loop spans 15 amino acids. V shed 1 base and J shed 1 base, with 7 bases lying between them. Germline V CDR1 and CDR2: LGHNT, FRNRAP. The CDR3 loop reads CASGLGFQNTGELFF. DNA for the CDR3: TGTGCTAGTGGTTTGGGGTTCCAGAACACCGGGGAGCTGTTTTTT.

The rearrangement links TRBV6-1 to TRBJ1-2; D ambiguous. V was shortened by 6 bases and J by 4 bases, with 6 bases between the two germline ends. The CDR3 is 11 amino acids. The germline gives CDR1 MNHNS, CDR2 SASEGT. CDR3 bases: TGTGCCAGCAGCACGACCTATGGCTACACCTTC. It codes for CASSTTYGYTF.

Ten or more counts support this clonotype. The genes are TRBV20-1 and TRBJ2-5; D remains ambiguous. Trimming removed 6 bases from V and 2 bases from J, with 13 bases in between. The germline V gene has CDR1 DFQATT and CDR2 SNEGSKA (reference sequence). The CDR3 has 13 residues. The CDR3 DNA follows: TGCAGTGCGAGACTTGGTCCGCAAGAGACCCAGTACTTC. It is translated as CSARLGPQETQYF.

This clonotype was observed at least ten times. The chain links TRBV12-3 or TRBV12-4 to TRBJ2-5; D unclear. V was pared by 1 base and J by 5 bases, with 11 bases between. The CDR3 covers 14 residues. CDR3 residues: CASSLVRRRETQYF. DNA for the CDR3: TGTGCCAGCAGTTTAGTTAGGCGGCGTGAGACCCAGTACTTC.

On this clonotype: Being one base from a much bigger clone, this may be a read error. The chain carries TRBV18 and TRBJ1-5; D perhaps matches TRBD1 (5 bases). This CDR3 is 15 amino acids long. V was pared by 6 bases and J by 2 bases, with 14 bases between. Germline lookup yields CDR1 KGHSH and CDR2 LQKENI. CDR3 loop: CASSRGRGGNQPQHF. CDR3 DNA sequence: TGTGCCAGCTCTCGGGGAAGGGGAGGCAATCAGCCCCAGCATTTT.